This T cell receptor beta chain was documented in a study of T cells in Graves' hyperthyroidism and ophthalmopathy. General study results and limits: Within blood appeared most thyroid clonotypes that had expanded above 0.001. Ophthalmopathy prediction by the model preceded onset by a median about 6 months.

Regions amplified from RNA transcripts were the TCR beta CDR3 regions. TCR CDR3 regions were first amplified by RT-PCR with HTBI primers. TCRdb ran MiXCR on the multiplex PCR reads and lists one entry per CDR3 protein. The sample consists of more than 500,000 distinct CDR3 sequences, over 12% of them appearing once. This clonotype was seen only a few times. Its cognate antigen is unknown. The CDR3 runs to 15 residues. Per germline, CDR1 KGHDR and CDR2 SFDVKD. The ends were cut back, 4 bases at V and 1 base at J, with 9 bases in the middle. Active moderate-to-severe ophthalmopathy, Clinical Activity Score at least 3, NOSPECS at least 4, under 3 months' duration. Criteria for exclusion of patients were uncontrolled infection, other autoimmune disease, pregnancy or lactation.

This sequence originates from a woman aged 35 to 49 with Graves' ophthalmopathy. The rearrangement links TRBV24-1 to TRBJ2-2; no firm D call. The sequencing sample was made of blood. The CDR3 DNA follows: TGTGCCACCAGTGACCCCTCGGAGAACACCGGGGAGCTGTTTTTT. Its protein is CATSDPSENTGELFF.